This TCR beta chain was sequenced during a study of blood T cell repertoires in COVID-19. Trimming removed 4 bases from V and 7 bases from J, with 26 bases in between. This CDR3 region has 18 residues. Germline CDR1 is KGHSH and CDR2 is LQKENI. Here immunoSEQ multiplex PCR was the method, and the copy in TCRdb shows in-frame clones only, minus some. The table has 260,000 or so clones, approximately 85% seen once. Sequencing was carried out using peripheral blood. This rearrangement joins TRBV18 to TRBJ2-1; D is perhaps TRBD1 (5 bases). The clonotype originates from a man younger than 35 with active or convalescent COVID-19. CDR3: CASSRISPGAGIVNEQFF. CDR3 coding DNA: TGTGCCAGCTCACGGATTTCTCCTGGGGCAGGGATTGTGAATGAGCAGTTCTTC. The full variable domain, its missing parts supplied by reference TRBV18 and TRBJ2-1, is NAGVMQNPRHLVRRRGQEARLRCSPMKGHSHVYWYRQLPEEGLKFMVYLQKENIIDESGMPKERFSAEFPKEGPSILRIQQVVRGDSAAYFCASSRISPGAGIVNEQFFGPGTRLTVL.